This is a list of T cell receptor beta chains from one sample in a study of response to subunit inactivated influenza vaccine. TCRdb re-derived calls from the RT-PCR reads in MiXCR, one entry per CDR3 protein. The data show under 750,000 distinct CDR3 sequences, with about 10% seen just once and 10% held by the top ten. The source material was PBMCs from blood, sampled on the day of vaccination. These receptors were collected from a man aged 45-65 years who received an inactivated influenza vaccine. CDR3s leave out the opening cysteine and the closing phenylalanine or tryptophan. The D gene is left open where the match is weak.

V	J	D	CDR3
TRBV3-1	TRBJ2-2	TRBD1	ASSPTGVSTGELF
TRBV29-1	TRBJ2-2	TRBD2	SVEEVAGGYTGELF
TRBV29-1	TRBJ2-7	NA	SVEDQGSRQY
TRBV5-1	TRBJ2-7	NA	ASSPRDPNYEQY
TRBV4-3	TRBJ2-1	TRBD1	ASSQIRDSHNEQF
TRBV21-1	TRBJ2-2	NA	AAHDRGLTGELF
TRBV4-3	TRBJ2-7	NA	ASSQDSGGSPYEQY
TRBV12-3/TRBV12-4	TRBJ2-3	NA	ASSFGGAGDTQY
TRBV27	TRBJ2-7	NA	ASGEIGAPNGVY
TRBV20-1	TRBJ2-3	NA	SASRGATDTQY
TRBV30	TRBJ1-1	NA	AWSVLGSRGTEAF
TRBV5-5	TRBJ2-2	NA	ASSLWANTGELF
TRBV7-2	TRBJ2-7	TRBD1	ASTNRGIYEQY
TRBV4-2	TRBJ2-3	TRBD1	ASSQENPTGVPDTQY
TRBV20-1	TRBJ2-3	TRBD1	SAKDRGQENTDTQY
TRBV7-9	TRBJ2-1	NA	ASSSLGVGQEQF
TRBV7-2	TRBJ2-1	NA	ASSLGGLSYNEQI
TRBV20-1	TRBJ1-6	NA	SADRDVGSPLH
TRBV5-6	TRBJ2-4	TRBD1	ASSLLRTGSKNIQY
TRBV6-5	TRBJ2-3	TRBD1	ASSYRGRSTDTQY
TRBV29-1	TRBJ2-2	TRBD1	SVKTGVTGELF
TRBV6-4	TRBJ2-3	NA	ASSDSAVHSTDTQY
TRBV12-3/TRBV12-4	TRBJ2-5	TRBD1	ASRPGQATRPRTQY
TRBV7-9	TRBJ2-5	NA	ASSLLQGWQETQY
TRBV4-1	TRBJ2-3	NA	ASSQVGVGSADTQY
TRBV18	TRBJ1-1	NA	ASSPRSGTAF
TRBV3-1	TRBJ2-7	NA	ASTHGVWGLREQY
TRBV2	TRBJ1-3	NA	ASSPKGTDSGNTIY
TRBV3-1	TRBJ2-2	TRBD2	ASSPRSPGGPYTGELF
TRBV6-5	TRBJ1-3	NA	ASSYQNSGNTIY
TRBV5-1	TRBJ1-6	NA	ASSLANNSPLH
TRBV12-3/TRBV12-4	TRBJ2-5	NA	ASSSFAGGRHLETQY
TRBV20-1	TRBJ1-5	TRBD1	SAREIQGVQPQH
TRBV19	TRBJ2-1	TRBD2	ASTPGPAGSSYNEQF
TRBV7-9	TRBJ2-7	TRBD1	ASSSTRDRGYEQY
TRBV6-2/TRBV6-3	TRBJ2-7	NA	AITRDSGTYEQY
TRBV7-9	TRBJ2-1	NA	ASSPKGERYNEQF
TRBV12-3/TRBV12-4	TRBJ1-5	NA	ASSTGSNQPQH
TRBV7-9	TRBJ2-1	TRBD2	ASSLGTSGLNNEQF
TRBV7-9	TRBJ2-1	NA	ASSDTGVSYNEQF